A single sample gave rise to the 14 T cell receptor beta chains below, sequenced in a study of Graves' ophthalmopathy and Graves' hyperthyroidism. RNA transcripts provided the template for amplifying TCR beta CDR3 regions. A first-round RT-PCR used HTBI primers, followed by a second-round multiplex PCR. TCRdb recomputed calls from the multiplex PCR reads with MiXCR, one row per CDR3 protein. The table records around 1,200,000 distinct CDR3 sequences, about two fifths of them present only once. Sequencing input: peripheral blood or thyroid tissue (not recorded which). The source of these receptors is an adult man with Graves' hyperthyroidism.

A remark on this clonotype: This sequence may be a read error, since a much larger clone differs from it by one base. This sequence joins TRBV2 and TRBJ1-5, with D unclear. Trimming cost V 4 bases and J 11 bases, with 15 bases left between them. Germline CDR1 reads SNHLY; CDR2 reads FYNNEI. The CDR3 is 13 residues long. The CDR3 bases are TGTGCCAGCAGTGCAGAGTCATCGGTAGCCCAGCATTTT. Its protein product is CASSAESSVAQHF.

The chain combines TRBV29-1 with TRBJ2-7, with 8 positions matching TRBD1. The CDR3 consists of 11 residues. Germline trimming cut 7 bases from V and 6 bases from J; bases unmatched to any gene: 5. Germline CDR1 and CDR2: SQVTM and ANQGSEA. In DNA form, the CDR3 reads TGCAGCGCCCAGGACAGGGTCGAGCAGTACTTC. This codes for CSAQDRVEQYF.

The chain employs TRBV10-2 and TRBJ1-1; D gene ambiguous. CDR3 length: 14 residues. Germline V gives CDR1 WSHSY, CDR2 SAAADI. Trimming shortened V by 2 bases and J by 4 bases, and 11 bases separated the two germline ends. The CDR3 DNA reads TGCGCCAGCAGTGAGCCGGGTGATGTCACTGAAGCTTTCTTT. This encodes CASSEPGDVTEAFF.

V gene TRBV5-1 combines with J gene TRBJ1-1; unclear D gene. The V and J ends lost 5 bases and 10 bases respectively, with 15 bases between them. The CDR3 loop spans 12 amino acids. In germline, CDR1 is SGHRS, CDR2 YFSETQ. The CDR3 is CASREGELAAFF. In DNA, the CDR3 is TGCGCCAGCAGGGAAGGCGAGCTTGCAGCTTTCTTT.

Notes on this clonotype: Since a much larger clone is just one base distant, this may be a read error. In this CDR3 the conserved last residue, phenylalanine or tryptophan, is missing, so a read error is likely. The genes are TRBV29-1 and TRBJ1-1; D might be TRBD1 (5 bases). The CDR3 has 13 residues. Germline V gene data show CDR1 as SQVTM and CDR2 as ANQGSEA. V was pared by 7 bases and J by 0 bases, with 12 bases between. The DNA of the CDR3 is TGCAGCGCGTCCGGACAAGTGAACACTGAAGCTTTCCTT. Residues: CSASGQVNTEAFL.

This chain links TRBV11-1 with TRBJ2-7; weak D call: TRBD2 (5 bases). Trimming took off 2 bases at V and 3 bases at J, with 8 bases between the two ends. The germline V gene encodes CDR1 SGHAT and CDR2 FQDESV (reference sequence). This CDR3 contains 13 residues. The CDR3 nucleotides are TGTGCCAGCAGCTTACATGGAGGCTACGAGCAGTACTTC. This encodes CASSLHGGYEQYF.

This clonotype was seen a handful of times. The chain links TRBV11-2 to TRBJ1-1; D is unresolved. Trimming took 5 bases from V and 5 from J, leaving 21 bases between them. The CDR3 totals 16 residues. Germline CDR1 SGHAT, CDR2 FQNNGV. CDR3 bases: TGTGCCAGCAGCCGATCGGTCCCACTAAGGAGTACTGAAGCTTTCTTT. Amino acid sequence: CASSRSVPLRSTEAFF.

The sample holds one count of this clonotype. The chain combines TRBV20-1 with TRBJ1-4; TRBD1 is a possible D gene (5 bases). V lost 5 bases to trimming and J lost 8 bases, with 15 bases between them. The CDR3 sequence is 13 residues long. Germline V gives CDR1 DFQATT, CDR2 SNEGSKA (reference sequence). CDR3 amino acids: CSALRGAGEKLFF. Written as DNA, the CDR3 is TGCAGTGCTCTTAGAGGGGCGGGAGAAAAACTGTTTTTT.

V gene TRBV4-1 combines with J gene TRBJ1-3; D is uncertain. Trimming removed 5 bases from V and 3 bases from J, with 11 bases in between. Germline CDR1 MGHRA, CDR2 YSYEKL. The CDR3 sequence is 14 residues long. The CDR3 reads CASSSRIVGNTIYF. For the CDR3, the DNA is TGCGCCAGCAGCTCCCGAATAGTTGGAAACACCATATATTTT.

This clonotype was counted only a few times. At one end, the junction sequence differs from germline, possibly due to a read error. The genes are TRBV4-3 and TRBJ1-2; TRBD1 is a possible D gene (5 bases). Germline V CDR1 and CDR2: LGHNA, YSLEER. This CDR3 contains 15 residues. The CDR3 is CASSQVGRDREGCTF. The DNA of the CDR3 is TGCGCCAGCAGCCAAGTGGGCAGGGACCGGGAAGGCTGCACCTTC.

This sequence joins TRBV7-9 and TRBJ2-2; 9 bases match TRBD2. The germline CDR1 and CDR2 sequences are SEHNR and FQNEAQ (reference sequence). Trimming at V came to 6 bases and at J to 3 bases, leaving 17 bases not matched to a gene. The length of the CDR3 is 19 residues. The CDR3 region has the DNA TGTGCCAGCAGTAAAACACAAGCGGGAGGAGGTTTGCACACCGGGGAGCTGTTTTTT. This gives the protein CASSKTQAGGGLHTGELFF.

This clonotype appeared many times. Germline and junction disagree at one end, which may indicate a read error. The V and J genes are TRBV12-3 or TRBV12-4 and TRBJ1-1; 8 bases are shared with TRBD1. The CDR3 contains 14 residues. In nucleotides, the CDR3 is TGCGCCAGCAGCCTCCAGGGGGCTGATACTGAAGCTTTCTTT. This encodes CASSLQGADTEAFF.

This clonotype was found many times. The rearrangement links TRBV7-2 to TRBJ2-2; D is unclear. With 5 bases removed from V and 3 bases from J, the gap between germline ends came to 7 bases. The CDR3 spans 13 residues. Per the germline V gene, CDR1 is SGHTA and CDR2 is FQGNSA. The CDR3: CASSPRDTGELFF. CDR3 DNA sequence: TGTGCCAGCAGCCCCCGTGACACCGGGGAGCTGTTTTTT. The variable domain in full, with the rest retrieved from reference TRBV7-2 and TRBJ2-2, is GAGVSQSPSNKVTEKGKDVELRCDPISGHTALYWYRQSLGQGLEFLIYFQGNSAPDKSGLPSDRFSAERTGGSVSTLTIQRTQQEDSAVYLCASSPRDTGELFFGEGSRLTVL.

The chain is built from TRBV10-3 and TRBJ1-2; D ambiguous. Looked up from germline, CDR1 is ENHRY and CDR2 is SYGVKD. This CDR3 contains 13 residues. V shed 7 bases and J shed 2 bases, with 11 bases lying between them. Written as DNA, the CDR3 is TGTGCCATCACTCCAGGAGCCAACTATGGCTACACCTTC. Translated: CAITPGANYGYTF.